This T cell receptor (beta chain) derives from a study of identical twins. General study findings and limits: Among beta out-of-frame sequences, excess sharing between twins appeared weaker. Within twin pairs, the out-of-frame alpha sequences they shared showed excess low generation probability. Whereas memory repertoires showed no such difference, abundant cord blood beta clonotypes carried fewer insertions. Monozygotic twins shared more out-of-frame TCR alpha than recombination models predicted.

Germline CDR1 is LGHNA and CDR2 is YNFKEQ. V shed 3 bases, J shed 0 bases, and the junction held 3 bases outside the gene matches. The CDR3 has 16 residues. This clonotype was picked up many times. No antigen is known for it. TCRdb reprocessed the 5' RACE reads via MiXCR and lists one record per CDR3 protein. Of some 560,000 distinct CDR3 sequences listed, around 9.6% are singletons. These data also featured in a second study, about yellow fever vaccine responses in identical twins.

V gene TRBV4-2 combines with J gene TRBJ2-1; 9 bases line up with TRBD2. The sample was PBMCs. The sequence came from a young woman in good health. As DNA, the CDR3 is TGTGCCAGCAGCCACCTAGCGGGAAGCTCCTACAATGAGCAGTTCTTC. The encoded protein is CASSHLAGSSYNEQFF.